This T cell receptor (beta chain) stems from a study of cytomegalovirus exposure and HLA in healthy donors. Germline V gives CDR1 LNHDA, CDR2 SQIVND (reference sequence). The CDR3 length is 16 residues. V lost 7 bases and J lost 0, with 18 bases in between. It was with 60 Vbeta and 13 Jbeta primers that the PCR ran. This table comes from immunoSEQ multiplex PCR, and its TCRdb copy is limited to in-frame clones, with some not included. The sample lists about 160,000 clones; about three quarters were seen once. Concerning this clone: Its target is not known.

Overall study findings and caveats: When a later analysis compared HLA-associated TCR beta chains with equally common others, the HLA-associated chains turned out to be more clonally expanded and to have lower generation probabilities. Analyses of presence/absence relied on an assumption of roughly uniform sequencing depth across donors. TCR beta chains numbering some 160 were designated cytomegalovirus-associated. Reports showed the classifier diagnosing cytomegalovirus status with high specificity and sensitivity.

This sequence was found in a female donor in good health and CMV-seronegative. Sequenced material: PBMCs. V gene TRBV19 combines with J gene TRBJ1-2, with no clear D. As DNA, the CDR3 is TGTGCCAGTACCGTTACTCCCGTATTTTCTAACTATGGCTACACCTTC. The encoded protein is CASTVTPVFSNYGYTF.